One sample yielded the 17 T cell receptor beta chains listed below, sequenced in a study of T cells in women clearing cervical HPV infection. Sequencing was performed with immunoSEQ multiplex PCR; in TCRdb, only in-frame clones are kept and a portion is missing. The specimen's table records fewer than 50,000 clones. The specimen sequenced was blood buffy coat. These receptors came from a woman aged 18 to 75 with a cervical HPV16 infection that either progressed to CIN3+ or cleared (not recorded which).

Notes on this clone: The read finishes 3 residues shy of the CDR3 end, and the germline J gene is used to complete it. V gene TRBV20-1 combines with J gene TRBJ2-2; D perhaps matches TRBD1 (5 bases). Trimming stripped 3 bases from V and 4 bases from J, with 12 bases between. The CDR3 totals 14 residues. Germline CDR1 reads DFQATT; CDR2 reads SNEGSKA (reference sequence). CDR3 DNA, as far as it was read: TGCAGTGCTAGGGCCCCTAGGGGCACCGGGGAG. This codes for CSARAPRGTGE. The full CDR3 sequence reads CSARAPRGTGELFF.

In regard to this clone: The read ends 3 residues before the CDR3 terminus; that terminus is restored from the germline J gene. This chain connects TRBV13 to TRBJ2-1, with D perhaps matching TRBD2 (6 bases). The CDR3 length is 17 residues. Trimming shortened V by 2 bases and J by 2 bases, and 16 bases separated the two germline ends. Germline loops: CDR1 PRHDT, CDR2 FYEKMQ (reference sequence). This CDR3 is CASSLSLLASTYNEQFF. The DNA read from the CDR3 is TGTGCCAGCAGCTTATCCCTTCTAGCGTCCACCTACAATGAG.

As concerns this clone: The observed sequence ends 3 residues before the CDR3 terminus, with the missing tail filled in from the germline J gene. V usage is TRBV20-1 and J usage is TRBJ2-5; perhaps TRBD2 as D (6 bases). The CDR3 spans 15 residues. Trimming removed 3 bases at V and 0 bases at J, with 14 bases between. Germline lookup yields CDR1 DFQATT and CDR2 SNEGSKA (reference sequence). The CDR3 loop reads CSARAGQAYQETQYF. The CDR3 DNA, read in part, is TGCAGTGCTAGGGCGGGGCAGGCGTACCAAGAGACC.

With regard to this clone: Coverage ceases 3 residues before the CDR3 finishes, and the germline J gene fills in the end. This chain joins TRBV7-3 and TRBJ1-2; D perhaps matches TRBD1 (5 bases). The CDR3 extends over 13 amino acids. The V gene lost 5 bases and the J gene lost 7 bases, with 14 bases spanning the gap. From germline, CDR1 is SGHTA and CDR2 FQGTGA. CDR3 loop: CASSTVQGSGYTF. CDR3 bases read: TGTGCCAGCAGCACGGTCCAGGGCAGTGGC.

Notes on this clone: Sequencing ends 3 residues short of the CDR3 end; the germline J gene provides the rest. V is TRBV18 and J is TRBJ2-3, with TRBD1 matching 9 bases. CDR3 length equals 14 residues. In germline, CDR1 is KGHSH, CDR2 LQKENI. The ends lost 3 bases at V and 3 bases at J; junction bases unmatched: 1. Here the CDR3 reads CASSPGTGTDTQYF. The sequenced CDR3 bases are TGTGCCAGCTCACCCGGGACAGGGACAGATACG.

The CDR3 spells CASSPETPSSYEQYF. Incomplete CDR3 DNA: TGTGCCAGCTCACCCGAGACACCGAGCTCCTACGAG. V is TRBV18 and J is TRBJ2-7; D unclear. The missing CDR3 end, 3 residues past where the read stops, is filled in from the germline J gene. CDR3 length: 15 amino acids. Trimming shortened V by 3 bases and J by 0 bases, and 12 bases separated the two germline ends. Germline lookup yields CDR1 KGHSH and CDR2 LQKENI.

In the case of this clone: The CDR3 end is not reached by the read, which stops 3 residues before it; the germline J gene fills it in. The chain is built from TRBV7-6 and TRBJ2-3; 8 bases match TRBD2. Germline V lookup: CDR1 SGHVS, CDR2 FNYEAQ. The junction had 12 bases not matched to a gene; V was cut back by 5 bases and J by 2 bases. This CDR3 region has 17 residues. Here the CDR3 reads CASSMRAGGSLTDTQYF. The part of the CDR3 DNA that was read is TGTGCCAGCAGCATGCGGGCGGGGGGATCCCTCACAGATACG.

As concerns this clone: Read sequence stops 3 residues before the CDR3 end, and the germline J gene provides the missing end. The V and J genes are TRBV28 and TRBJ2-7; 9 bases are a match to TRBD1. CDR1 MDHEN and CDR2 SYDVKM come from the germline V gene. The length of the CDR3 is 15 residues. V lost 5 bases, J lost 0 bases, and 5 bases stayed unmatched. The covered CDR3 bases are TGTGCCAGCAGTGCCACAGGGGGCAGCTCCTACGAG. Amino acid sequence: CASSATGGSSYE. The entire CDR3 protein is CASSATGGSSYEQYF.

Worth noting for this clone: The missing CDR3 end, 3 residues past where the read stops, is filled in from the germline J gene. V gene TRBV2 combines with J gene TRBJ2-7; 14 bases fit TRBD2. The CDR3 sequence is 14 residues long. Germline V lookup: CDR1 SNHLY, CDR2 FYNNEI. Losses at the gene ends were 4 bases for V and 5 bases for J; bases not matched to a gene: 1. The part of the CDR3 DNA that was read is TGTGCCAGCAGTGGACTAGCGGGAGGGAACGAG. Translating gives CASSGLAGGNE. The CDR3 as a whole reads CASSGLAGGNEQYF.

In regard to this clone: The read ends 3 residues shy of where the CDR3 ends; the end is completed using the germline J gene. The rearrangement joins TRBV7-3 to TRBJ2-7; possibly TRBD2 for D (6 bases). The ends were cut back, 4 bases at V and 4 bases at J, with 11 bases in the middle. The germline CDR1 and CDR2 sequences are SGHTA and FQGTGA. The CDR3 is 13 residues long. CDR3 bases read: TGTGCCAGCAGCTACGGGACTTTATACGAG. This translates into CASSYGTLYE. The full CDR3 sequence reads CASSYGTLYEQYF.

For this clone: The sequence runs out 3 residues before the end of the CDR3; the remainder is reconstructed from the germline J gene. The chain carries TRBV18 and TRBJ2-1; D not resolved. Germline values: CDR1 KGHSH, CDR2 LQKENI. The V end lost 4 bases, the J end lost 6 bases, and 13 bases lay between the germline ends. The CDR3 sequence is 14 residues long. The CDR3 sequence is CASSRRGTTNEQFF. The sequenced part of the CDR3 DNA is TGTGCCAGCTCACGGCGAGGTACTACCAATGAG.

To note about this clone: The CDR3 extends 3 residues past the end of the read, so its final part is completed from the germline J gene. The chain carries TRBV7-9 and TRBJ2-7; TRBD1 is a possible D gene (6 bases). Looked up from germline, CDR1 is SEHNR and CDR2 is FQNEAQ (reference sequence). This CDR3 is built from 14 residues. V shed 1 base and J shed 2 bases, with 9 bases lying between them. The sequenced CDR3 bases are TGTGCCAGCAGCTTAGTGGGGGCGCCCTACGAG. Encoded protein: CASSLVGAPYE. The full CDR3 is CASSLVGAPYEQYF.

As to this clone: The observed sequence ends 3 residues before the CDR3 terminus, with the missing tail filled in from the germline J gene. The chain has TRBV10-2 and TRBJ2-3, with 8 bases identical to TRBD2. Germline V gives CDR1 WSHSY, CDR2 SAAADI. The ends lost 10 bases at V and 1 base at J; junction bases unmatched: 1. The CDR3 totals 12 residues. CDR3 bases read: TGCGCCACAGCGGGGGGCACAGATACG. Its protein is CATAGGTDT. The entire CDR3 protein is CATAGGTDTQYF.

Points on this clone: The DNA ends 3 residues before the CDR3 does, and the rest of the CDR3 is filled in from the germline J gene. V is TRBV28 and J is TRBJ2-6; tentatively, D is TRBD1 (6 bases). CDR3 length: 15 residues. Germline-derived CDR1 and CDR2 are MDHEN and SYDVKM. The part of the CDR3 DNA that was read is TGTGCCAGCAGATTGACAGGCTCCTATAATTCACTC. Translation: CASRLTGSYNSL. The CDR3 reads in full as CASRLTGSYNSLLTF.

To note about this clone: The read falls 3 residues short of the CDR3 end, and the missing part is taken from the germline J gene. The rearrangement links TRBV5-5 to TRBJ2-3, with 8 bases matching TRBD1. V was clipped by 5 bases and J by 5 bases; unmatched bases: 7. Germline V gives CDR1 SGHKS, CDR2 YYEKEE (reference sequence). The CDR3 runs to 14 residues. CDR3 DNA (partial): TGTGCCAGCAGACACCAGGGGGCCGAAGATACG. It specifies CASRHQGAEDT. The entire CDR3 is CASRHQGAEDTQYF. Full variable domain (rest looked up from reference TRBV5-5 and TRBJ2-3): DAGVTQSPTHLIKTRGQQVTLRCSPISGHKSVSWYQQVLGQGPQFIFQYYEKEERGRGNFPDRFSARQFPNYSSELNVNALLLGDSALYLCASRHQGAEDTQYFGPGTRLTVL.

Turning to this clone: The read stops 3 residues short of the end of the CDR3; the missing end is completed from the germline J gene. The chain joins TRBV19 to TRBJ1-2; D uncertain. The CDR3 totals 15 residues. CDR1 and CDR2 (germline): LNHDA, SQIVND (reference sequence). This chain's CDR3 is CASSPAAGGISDYTF. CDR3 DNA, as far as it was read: TGTGCCAGTAGCCCTGCGGCGGGAGGAATTAGCGAC.

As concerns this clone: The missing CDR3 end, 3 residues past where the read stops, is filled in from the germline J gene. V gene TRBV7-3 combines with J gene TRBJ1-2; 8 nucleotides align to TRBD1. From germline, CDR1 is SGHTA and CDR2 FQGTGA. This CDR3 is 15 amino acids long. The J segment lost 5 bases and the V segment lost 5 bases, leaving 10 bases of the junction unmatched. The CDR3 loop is CASSLGQGARYGYTF. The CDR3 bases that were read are TGTGCCAGCAGCCTTGGCCAGGGGGCAAGATATGGC.